The rows below give T cell receptor beta chains drawn from one sample of a study of neurological immune-mediated disorders. A single record per CDR3 protein comes from TCRdb applying MiXCR to the 5' RACE reads. Here the sample spans tens of thousands of distinct CDR3 sequences, roughly 13% being singletons. The sample was PBMCs. The receptor set was obtained from a female donor with HTLV-1-associated myelopathy (HAM/TSP). Both conserved end residues are part of each CDR3. Fields, in order: clone size, J gene, V gene, D gene, CDR3 protein, CDR3 DNA. D genes are given only for firm matches. Clone size, where shown, is once, few, many, or a class for clones that have expanded.

few	TRBJ2-7	TRBV29-1	-	CSVEDPPRGGSAYEQYF	TGCAGCGTTGAAGACCCCCCGAGGGGAGGCTCAGCCTACGAGCAGTACTTC
-	TRBJ1-5	TRBV20-1	-	CSAIGVRGSNQPQHF	TGCAGTGCTATAGGTGTTAGAGGGAGCAATCAGCCCCAGCATTTT
-	TRBJ2-7	TRBV6-1	TRBD1	CAIKKPGQGTYEQYF	TGTGCCATCAAAAAACCGGGACAGGGAACCTACGAGCAGTACTTC
many	TRBJ1-5	TRBV6-4	-	CASPRPRGDQPQHF	TGTGCCAGCCCACGACCGAGGGGGGATCAGCCCCAGCATTTT
many	TRBJ1-6	TRBV4-1	TRBD1	CASSRGQGSFSPLHF	TGCGCCAGCAGCCGAGGACAGGGTTCGTTTTCACCCCTCCACTTT
-	TRBJ2-1	TRBV10-3	TRBD2	CATSAEISGGAVYNEQFF	TGTGCCACCAGTGCAGAGATTAGCGGGGGGGCCGTCTACAATGAGCAGTTCTTC
-	TRBJ2-7	TRBV11-2	TRBD1	CASSQRTGREQYF	TGTGCCAGCAGCCAACGGACAGGGCGCGAGCAGTACTTC
many	TRBJ2-5	TRBV20-1	-	CSARDRYGTGETQYF	TGCAGTGCTAGAGATCGCTACGGGACGGGGGAGACCCAGTACTTC
many	TRBJ2-6	TRBV19	-	CASSKQLGDSGANVLTF	TGTGCCAGTAGTAAACAATTAGGGGACTCTGGGGCCAACGTCCTGACTTTC
-	TRBJ2-2	TRBV6-6	TRBD1	CASSYLDRGISWELFF	TGTGCCAGCAGTTATCTGGACAGGGGAATTTCCTGGGAGCTGTTTTTT
many	TRBJ2-7	TRBV3-1	TRBD2	CASSHQGLAGISEQYF	TGTGCCAGCAGCCACCAAGGACTAGCGGGGATTTCCGAGCAGTACTTC
many	TRBJ2-7	TRBV20-1	-	CSANPVGGGSYEQYF	TGCAGTGCTAACCCAGTCGGGGGTGGCTCCTACGAGCAGTACTTC
many	TRBJ2-7	TRBV7-2	TRBD2	CASSSLAGGQYEQYF	TGTGCCAGCAGCTCCCTAGCGGGGGGGCAGTACGAGCAGTACTTC
many	TRBJ2-2	TRBV5-4	-	CASSSPRDTNTGELFF	TGTGCCAGCAGCTCTCCGCGTGACACCAACACCGGGGAGCTGTTTTTT
-	TRBJ2-7	TRBV2	TRBD1	CASSKRTGGYEQYF	TGTGCCAGCAGTAAGAGGACAGGGGGCTACGAGCAGTACTTC
few	TRBJ2-5	TRBV7-8	-	CASSLTTARQETQYF	TGTGCCAGCAGCTTAACGACAGCCCGCCAAGAGACCCAGTACTTC
few	TRBJ2-2	TRBV11-2	-	CASSPPRSGTANTGELFF	TGTGCCAGCAGCCCCCCTAGGTCAGGGACGGCGAACACCGGGGAGCTGTTTTTT
many	TRBJ2-3	TRBV5-1	TRBD1	CASSLWGQGRDTQYF	TGCGCCAGCAGCTTGTGGGGACAGGGGAGAGATACGCAGTATTTT
many	TRBJ1-2	TRBV12-3/TRBV12-4	TRBD1	CASSRDRGFSGYTF	TGTGCCAGCTCCCGGGACAGGGGGTTCAGCGGCTACACCTTC
many	TRBJ1-2	TRBV24-1	-	CATSDLTGHYGYTF	TGTGCCACCAGTGATTTGACAGGGCACTATGGCTACACCTTC
many	TRBJ2-7	TRBV20-1	-	CSARTFDSYEQYF	TGCAGTGCTAGAACCTTTGACAGTTACGAGCAGTACTTC
many	TRBJ1-1	TRBV20-1	-	CSARQGIFAFF	TGCAGTGCTAGACAGGGGATTTTCGCTTTCTTT
many	TRBJ2-3	TRBV28	-	CASSPLGESTDTQYF	TGTGCCAGCAGCCCGTTGGGGGAGAGCACAGATACGCAGTATTTT
-	TRBJ1-5	TRBV28	TRBD1	CASRRVQGAGQPQHF	TGTGCCAGCAGAAGGGTACAGGGGGCTGGGCAGCCCCAACATTTT
many	TRBJ2-2	TRBV5-1	-	CASSLAGGRNTGELFF	TGCGCCAGCAGCTTGGCCGGGGGAAGAAACACCGGGGAGCTGTTTTTT
many	TRBJ2-1	TRBV27	-	CASSLQGRNEQFF	TGTGCCAGCAGTTTGCAGGGTAGGAATGAGCAGTTCTTC
few	TRBJ2-2	TRBV5-6	-	CASSLLRPGELFF	TGTGCCAGCAGCTTGCTGAGACCCGGGGAGCTGTTTTTT
once	TRBJ1-1	TRBV27	-	CASSLNRGTEAFF	TGTGCCAGCAGTTTAAATCGGGGGACTGAAGCTTTCTTT
many	TRBJ2-7	TRBV11-2	-	CASSSNSNHYEQYF	TGTGCCAGCAGCTCGAACAGCAATCACTACGAGCAGTACTTC
many	TRBJ1-5	TRBV12-3/TRBV12-4	-	CASSLRGDGNQPQHF	TGTGCCAGCAGTTTAAGAGGGGATGGCAATCAGCCCCAGCATTTT
many	TRBJ2-6	TRBV7-9	-	CASTPPGGNAGANVLTF	TGTGCCAGCACTCCTCCAGGGGGGAACGCTGGGGCCAACGTCCTGACTTTC
once	TRBJ2-4	TRBV2	TRBD2	CANSDPQRGEIQYF	TGTGCCAACAGTGACCCCCAGCGGGGGGAAATTCAGTACTTC
-	TRBJ2-2	TRBV6-1	-	CASSALGNTGELFF	TGTGCCAGCAGTGCTCTGGGGAACACCGGGGAGCTGTTTTTT
-	TRBJ2-3	TRBV20-1	-	CSAGDITDTQYF	TGCAGTGCTGGCGATATCACAGATACGCAGTATTTT
few	TRBJ2-7	TRBV7-2	TRBD1	CASSLGPGQGDMVYF	TGTGCCAGCAGCTTAGGGCCGGGACAGGGAGATATGGTGTACTTC
few	TRBJ1-4	TRBV6-6	-	CASSYLGEKLFF	TGTGCCAGCAGTTATCTTGGTGAAAAACTGTTTTTT
few	TRBJ2-1	TRBV20-1	TRBD2	CSARPPGLAVLNEQFF	TGCAGTGCCCGACCCCCGGGACTAGCGGTATTAAATGAGCAGTTCTTC
many	TRBJ1-5	TRBV7-7	-	CASSAGRANQPQHF	TGTGCCAGCAGCGCCGGACGGGCCAATCAGCCCCAGCATTTT
many	TRBJ2-7	TRBV4-1	-	CASSHLGRTDEQYF	TGCGCCAGCAGCCACCTAGGACGGACGGACGAGCAGTACTTC
many	TRBJ1-6	TRBV20-1	TRBD1	CSASGPGQMNSPLHF	TGCAGTGCCTCCGGTCCGGGACAGATGAATTCACCCCTCCACTTT
-	TRBJ2-2	TRBV5-1	-	CANSLASISGELFF	TGCGCCAACAGCTTGGCTTCGATCTCCGGGGAGCTGTTTTTT
few	TRBJ2-7	TRBV28	TRBD1	CASSPTGGVYEQYF	TGTGCCAGCAGTCCAACAGGGGGCGTCTACGAGCAGTACTTC
few	TRBJ2-2	TRBV7-8	-	CASSSTLSGLDTGELFF	TGTGCCAGCAGCTCTACCCTCAGTGGGCTAGACACCGGGGAGCTGTTTTTT
many	TRBJ2-2	TRBV2	-	CASSEGLGSTGELFF	TGTGCCAGCTCTGAAGGGTTAGGGTCCACCGGGGAGCTGTTTTTT
many	TRBJ1-1	TRBV20-1	-	CSAQRGVTEAFF	TGCAGTGCTCAACGGGGGGTAACTGAAGCTTTCTTT
many	TRBJ2-5	TRBV5-1	-	CASSSTAGKETQYF	TGCGCCAGCAGCTCCACTGCGGGGAAAGAGACCCAGTACTTC
many	TRBJ2-7	TRBV28	-	CASAGPGWGTSYEQYF	TGTGCCAGCGCGGGCCCAGGGTGGGGTACTTCCTACGAGCAGTACTTC
many	TRBJ2-7	TRBV5-1	-	CASSLTRTYEQYF	TGCGCCAGCAGCTTGACGCGCACCTACGAGCAGTACTTC
many	TRBJ2-3	TRBV6-1	-	CASKWVSSLSSTDTQYF	TGTGCCAGCAAGTGGGTGTCTAGTTTATCTAGCACAGATACGCAGTATTTT
many	TRBJ2-3	TRBV12-3/TRBV12-4	TRBD2	CASSSAGSTDTQYF	TGTGCCAGCAGTTCAGCGGGGAGCACAGATACGCAGTATTTT
many	TRBJ2-1	TRBV5-1	TRBD2	CASSPRGGIYNEQFF	TGCGCCAGCAGCCCCCGGGGGGGCATCTACAATGAGCAGTTCTTC
many	TRBJ1-5	TRBV4-1	-	CASSPGWVSNQPQHF	TGCGCCAGCAGCCCCGGATGGGTAAGCAATCAGCCCCAGCATTTT
many	TRBJ1-1	TRBV20-1	-	CSARDRVREAFF	TGCAGTGCTAGAGATCGGGTCAGGGAGGCTTTCTTT
-	TRBJ1-1	TRBV5-1	-	CASSFTGGTEAFF	TGCGCCAGCAGCTTCACGGGAGGCACTGAAGCTTTCTTT
many	TRBJ2-1	TRBV5-6	-	CASMRAGYNEQFF	TGTGCCAGCATGCGGGCGGGATACAATGAGCAGTTCTTC
-	TRBJ2-1	TRBV29-1	TRBD2	CSVEGLAGYIEVF	TGCAGCGTTGAAGGGCTAGCGGGTTACATTGAGGTCTTC
-	TRBJ2-1	TRBV10-3	-	CAISEGTRGDYNEQFF	TGTGCCATCAGTGAGGGAACCAGAGGGGACTACAATGAGCAGTTCTTC
many	TRBJ2-7	TRBV15	-	CATSREAADEQYF	TGTGCCACCAGCAGAGAAGCAGCTGACGAGCAGTACTTC